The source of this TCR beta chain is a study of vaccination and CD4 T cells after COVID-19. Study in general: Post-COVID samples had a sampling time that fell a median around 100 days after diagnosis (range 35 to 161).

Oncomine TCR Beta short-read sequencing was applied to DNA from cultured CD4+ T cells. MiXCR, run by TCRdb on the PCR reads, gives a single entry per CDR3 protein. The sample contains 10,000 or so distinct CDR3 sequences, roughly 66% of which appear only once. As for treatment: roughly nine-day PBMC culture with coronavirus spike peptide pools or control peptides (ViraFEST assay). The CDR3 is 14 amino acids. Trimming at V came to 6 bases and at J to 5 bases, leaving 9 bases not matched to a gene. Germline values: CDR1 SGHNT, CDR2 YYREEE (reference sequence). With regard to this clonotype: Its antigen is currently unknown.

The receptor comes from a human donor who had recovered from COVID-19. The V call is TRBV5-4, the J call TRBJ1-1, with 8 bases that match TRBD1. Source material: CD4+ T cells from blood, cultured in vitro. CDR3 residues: CASTPGGAKTEAFF. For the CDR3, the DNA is TGTGCCAGCACCCCAGGGGGCGCGAAGACTGAAGCTTTCTTT. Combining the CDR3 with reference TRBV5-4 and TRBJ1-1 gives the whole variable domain ETGVTQSPTHLIKTRGQQVTLRCSSQSGHNTVSWYQQALGQGPQFIFQYYREEENGRGNFPPRFSGLQFPNYSSELNVNALELDDSALYLCASTPGGAKTEAFFGQGTRLTVV.